These 29 T cell receptor beta chains came from one sample sequenced in a study of T cell clones after liver transplantation. The assay was immunoSEQ multiplex PCR, and TCRdb's table has in-frame clones only and misses some. The sample shows roughly 100,000 clones, more than 75% of them seen only once. Sequencing used CD4+ T cells from blood, obtained before liver transplant. These receptors were obtained from a human donor who received a liver transplant.

The V call is TRBV2, the J call TRBJ2-2; tentative D call: TRBD1 (6 bases). Germline CDR1 reads SNHLY; CDR2 reads FYNNEI. The CDR3 spans 13 residues. Trimming removed 6 bases at V and 6 bases at J, with 11 bases between. The CDR3 sequence is CASRVDRPGELFF. The CDR3 region has the DNA TGTGCCAGCAGGGTTGACAGGCCCGGGGAGCTGTTTTTT.

V usage is TRBV27 and J usage is TRBJ2-1; the match to TRBD2 covers 11 bases. CDR3 size: 16 residues. The germline V gene encodes CDR1 MNHEY and CDR2 SMNVEV (reference sequence). Unmatched junction bases numbered 8, after V lost 5 bases and J lost 5 bases. The CDR3 loop reads CASSLTSGRGNNEQFF. The CDR3 nucleotides are TGTGCCAGCAGTCTAACTAGCGGGAGAGGAAACAATGAGCAGTTCTTC.

The chain carries TRBV7-3 and TRBJ2-1; possible D gene TRBD2, 6 bases. Trimming pared 9 bases from V and 0 bases from J, leaving 18 bases between. Germline V CDR1 and CDR2: SGHTA, FQGTGA. The length of the CDR3 is 16 residues. The CDR3 nucleotides are TGTGCCAGTGCCACCGCGGCGGGGAGCTCCTACAATGAGCAGTTCTTC. The encoded protein is CASATAAGSSYNEQFF.

The chain recombines TRBV13 with TRBJ2-3; 7 bases are a match to TRBD2. Germline loops: CDR1 PRHDT, CDR2 FYEKMQ (reference sequence). The CDR3 extends over 16 amino acids. J lost 5 bases, V lost 5 bases, and 13 bases had no gene match. CDR3 DNA: TGTGCCAGCAGCCCCAAGGGGCGGCCGGGGGGAGATACGCAGTATTTT. Translated, it gives CASSPKGRPGGDTQYF.

This clone was recorded a few times. The chain links TRBV21-1 to TRBJ1-6. TRBV21-1 is a pseudogene. There are 15 residues in the CDR3. CDR3 DNA: TGTGCCAGCGAGAAGGCCGGCTCCTATAATTCACCCCTCCACTTT. Translation: CASEKAGSYNSPLHF.

The chain uses TRBV7-9 and TRBJ2-2, with no clear D. CDR3 size: 13 residues. Trimming left V 5 bases short and J 6 bases short, with 10 bases between. The germline V gene encodes CDR1 SEHNR and CDR2 FQNEAQ (reference sequence). The CDR3 DNA follows: TGTGCCAGCAGCGCAACGAGGCCCGGGGAGCTGTTTTTT. Protein: CASSATRPGELFF.

The chain recombines TRBV7-6 with TRBJ2-7; TRBD2 aligns across 10 bases. The CDR3 covers 15 residues. Trimming took 8 bases from V and 3 from J; bases not matched to a gene: 10. Per germline, CDR1 SGHVS and CDR2 FNYEAQ. The DNA of the CDR3 is TGTGCCAGCCCGAGGTCTAGCGGGGGAAGCTACGAGCAGTACTTC. This sequence encodes CASPRSSGGSYEQYF.

The chain uses TRBV5-6 and TRBJ1-4; D is unresolved. The CDR3 runs to 12 residues. V dropped 0 bases and J dropped 10 bases, with 7 bases sitting between them. The germline CDR1 and CDR2 sequences are SGHDT and YYEEEE. The CDR3 protein is CASSLGPAKLFF. As DNA, the CDR3 is TGTGCCAGCAGCTTGGGACCGGCAAAACTGTTTTTT.

This chain joins TRBV6-1 and TRBJ1-2; TRBD1 matches 8 bases. Germline V gene data show CDR1 as MNHNS and CDR2 as SASEGT. Losses at the gene ends were 5 bases for V and 4 bases for J; bases not matched to a gene: 9. This CDR3 is built from 15 residues. The CDR3 DNA reads TGTGCCAGCAGTCCCCCGGGACAGGAACGCTATGGCTACACCTTC. Protein: CASSPPGQERYGYTF.

This chain uses TRBV27 with TRBJ1-2, with D perhaps matching TRBD1 (5 bases). Germline assignment: CDR1 MNHEY and CDR2 SMNVEV (reference sequence). CDR3 length: 14 residues. The ends were cut back, 4 bases at V and 6 bases at J, with 15 bases in the middle. The chain's CDR3 is CASSWGRDSDGYTF. The CDR3 DNA sequence: TGTGCCAGCAGTTGGGGCAGGGACTCTGATGGCTACACCTTC.

V gene TRBV2 combines with J gene TRBJ2-3, with a weak D call TRBD1 (5 bases). CDR1 is SNHLY and CDR2 is FYNNEI in the germline V gene. V was pared by 5 bases and J by 4 bases, with 7 bases between. The CDR3 loop spans 12 amino acids. The CDR3 spells CASSRGADTQYF. The CDR3 bases are TGTGCCAGCAGTAGGGGTGCAGATACGCAGTATTTT.

The V call is TRBV18, the J call TRBJ1-3; no clear D. From germline, CDR1 is KGHSH and CDR2 LQKENI. The CDR3 spans 17 residues. The V gene lost 1 base and the J gene lost 4 bases, with 17 bases spanning the gap. CDR3: CASSPLPNRQPGNTIYF. In DNA form, the CDR3 reads TGTGCCAGCTCACCACTTCCGAACAGACAACCGGGAAACACCATATATTTT.

This sequence joins TRBV14 and TRBJ1-4; D may be TRBD1 (5 bases). This CDR3 spans 17 amino acids. Germline V lookup: CDR1 SGHDN, CDR2 FVKESK. Trimming stripped 3 bases from V and 7 bases from J, with 21 bases between. CDR3 sequence reads: CASSHRTGTPVGEKLFF. The CDR3 bases are TGTGCCAGCAGCCACCGCACCGGGACTCCTGTGGGTGAAAAACTGTTTTTT.

The chain couples TRBV7-2 to TRBJ2-3, with 11 bases that match TRBD2. In germline, CDR1 is SGHTA, CDR2 FQGNSA. After removal of 2 bases from V and 0 bases from J, the junction contained 4 bases not matched to a gene. CDR3 length: 17 amino acids. The CDR3 region has the DNA TGTGCCAGCAGCTTAAGGGCTAGCGGGGGGAGCACAGATACGCAGTATTTT. This codes for CASSLRASGGSTDTQYF.

This clone was counted only a few times. CDR3 bases: TGTGCCAGCAGTGGCAGGACAGGGAACTATGGCTACACCTTC. Residues: CASSGRTGNYGYTF. The J gene is TRBJ1-2, the V gene TRBV2, with 8 nucleotides matching TRBD1. The CDR3 contains 14 residues. J was trimmed by 2 bases and V by 4 bases; bases with no gene match: 3. Germline CDR1 reads SNHLY; CDR2 reads FYNNEI. Drawing the rest from reference TRBV2 and TRBJ1-2, the complete variable domain is EPEVTQTPSHQVTQMGQEVILRCVPISNHLYFYWYRQILGQKVEFLVSFYNNEISEKSEIFDDQFSVERPDGSNFTLKIRSTKLEDSAMYFCASSGRTGNYGYTFGSGTRLTVV.

This chain links TRBV30 with TRBJ1-4; D unclear. Trimming left V 4 bases short and J 5 bases short, with 11 bases between. The CDR3 is made up of 13 amino acids. CDR1 is GTSNPN, CDR2 SVGIG, per germline (reference sequence). CDR3 in DNA: TGTGCCTGGACAGGCCAGCCAAATGAAAAACTGTTTTTT. Residues: CAWTGQPNEKLFF.

The V gene is TRBV19, the J gene TRBJ1-5, with 9 bases identical to TRBD1. This CDR3 comprises 18 residues. Germline CDR1 and CDR2: LNHDA and SQIVND (reference sequence). After removal of 5 bases from V and 5 bases from J, the junction contained 16 bases not matched to a gene. CDR3 in amino acids: CASSSWRTGATPDQPQHF. CDR3 sequence (DNA): TGTGCCAGTAGTTCTTGGCGGACAGGGGCTACCCCCGATCAGCCCCAGCATTTT.

The chain uses TRBV19 and TRBJ2-3, with D possibly TRBD2 on 6 matching bases. The CDR3 consists of 15 residues. V was shortened by 5 bases and J by 2 bases, with 14 bases between the two germline ends. Germline V lookup: CDR1 LNHDA, CDR2 SQIVND (reference sequence). The DNA of the CDR3 is TGTGCCAGTAGTCAAGGGGCGGGGTACACAGATACGCAGTATTTT. Amino acids: CASSQGAGYTDTQYF.

The chain joins TRBV6-6 to TRBJ2-2; 7 bases match TRBD1. Unmatched junction bases numbered 10, after V lost 8 bases and J lost 4 bases. In germline, CDR1 is MNHNY, CDR2 SVGAGI (reference sequence). The CDR3 extends over 15 amino acids. In DNA, the CDR3 is TGTGCCAGCTTGAGGACAGGTGGATCCACCGGGGAGCTGTTTTTT. Residues: CASLRTGGSTGELFF.

A single count supports this clone. V usage is TRBV15 and J usage is TRBJ2-7; a weak D match, TRBD2 (5 bases). CDR3 size: 15 residues. The germline V and J ends were trimmed by 0 bases and 0 bases, with 9 bases remaining between them. CDR1 and CDR2 from the germline V gene are LNHNV and YYDKDF (reference sequence). The CDR3: CATSRDRDSSYEQYF. The CDR3 DNA reads as TGTGCCACCAGCAGAGATCGGGATTCCTCCTACGAGCAGTACTTC. The entire variable domain, with the rest obtained from reference TRBV15 and TRBJ2-7, is as follows: DAMVIQNPRYQVTQFGKPVTLSCSQTLNHNVMYWYQQKSSQAPKLLFHYYDKDFNNEADTPDNFQSRRPNTSFCFLDIRSPGLGDTAMYLCATSRDRDSSYEQYFGPGTRLTVT.

This chain uses TRBV18 with TRBJ2-7; 14 nucleotides align to TRBD2. V dropped 3 bases and J dropped 5; count of bases not matched to a gene: 3. CDR1 is KGHSH and CDR2 is LQKENI in the germline V gene. The CDR3 loop spans 15 amino acids. CDR3 residues: CASSPGLAGENEQYF. CDR3 in DNA: TGTGCCAGCTCACCGGGACTAGCGGGAGAGAACGAGCAGTACTTC.

The chain joins TRBV7-2 to TRBJ2-1; no firm D call. CDR1 and CDR2 (germline): SGHTA, FQGNSA. The CDR3 length is 15 residues. Trimming removed 0 bases at V and 4 bases at J, with 10 bases between. The CDR3 loop reads CASSLAIKSYNEQFF. The CDR3 nucleotides read TGTGCCAGCAGCTTAGCGATCAAGTCTTACAATGAGCAGTTCTTC.

The chain has TRBV7-8 and TRBJ1-4; tentatively, D is TRBD1 (6 bases). The ends were cut back, 6 bases at V and 8 bases at J, with 13 bases in the middle. CDR1 is SGHVS and CDR2 is FQNEAQ in the germline V gene. The CDR3 loop spans 13 amino acids. The CDR3 spells CASSKGDREKLFF. As DNA, the CDR3 is TGTGCCAGCAGTAAGGGGGATCGGGAAAAACTGTTTTTT.

The V gene is TRBV5-1, the J gene TRBJ2-5; TRBD2 might be the D (5 bases). With 4 bases removed from V and 1 base from J, the gap between germline ends came to 14 bases. Germline V lookup: CDR1 SGHRS, CDR2 YFSETQ. The CDR3 spans 15 residues. The CDR3 coding sequence is TGCGCCAGCAGCCCGGGGAGCCGGGGCCAAGAGACCCAGTACTTC. Its protein product is CASSPGSRGQETQYF.

This clone was observed a single time. The rearrangement links TRBV23-1 to TRBJ1-3; possibly TRBD1 for D (6 bases). TRBV23-1 is an ORF for which the function is uncertain. V was trimmed by 4 bases and J by 11 bases, leaving 12 bases between them. This CDR3 has 12 residues. CDR3 residues: CASSPQGRPIYF. In nucleotides, the CDR3 is TGCGCCAGCAGTCCACAGGGAAGGCCCATATATTTT.

The chain recombines TRBV7-6 with TRBJ1-1, with D unclear. Germline lookup yields CDR1 SGHVS and CDR2 FNYEAQ. This CDR3 comprises 14 residues. The V and J ends lost 6 bases and 5 bases respectively, with 16 bases between them. CDR3 sequence: CASSPGRKGTEAFF. As DNA, the CDR3 is TGTGCCAGCAGTCCGGGAAGGAAGGGAACTGAAGCTTTCTTT.

The rearrangement uses TRBV2 and TRBJ2-7; possibly TRBD1 or TRBD2 for D (5 bases each). V lost 2 bases and J 3 bases, leaving 11 bases between the germline ends. Per germline, CDR1 SNHLY and CDR2 FYNNEI. The CDR3 length is 14 residues. In DNA form, the CDR3 reads TGTGCCAGCAGTGAACAGGGAGATTACTACGAGCAGTACTTC. Its translation is CASSEQGDYYEQYF.

The gene calls are TRBV2 and TRBJ2-5, with D perhaps given as TRBD1 or TRBD2 (5 bases each). V was pared by 3 bases and J by 7 bases, with 15 bases between. The CDR3 consists of 14 residues. Germline lookup yields CDR1 SNHLY and CDR2 FYNNEI. This chain's CDR3 is CASSERDSGGTQYF. As DNA, the CDR3 is TGTGCCAGCAGTGAGAGAGACAGCGGTGGGACCCAGTACTTC.

V is TRBV2 and J is TRBJ1-2, with 7 bases that match TRBD1. CDR3 length equals 14 residues. CDR1 is SNHLY and CDR2 is FYNNEI in the germline V gene. V lost 3 bases, J lost 3 bases, and 4 bases stayed unmatched. DNA for the CDR3: TGTGCCAGCAGTGATTTCGGGACAGACTATGGCTACACCTTC. It is translated as CASSDFGTDYGYTF.